This TCR beta chain came from a study of cytomegalovirus exposure and HLA in healthy donors. On the study more broadly: Within the Caucasian-associated ancestry cluster were around four fifths of the approximately 400 genotyped donors. The study's findings and limits: Productive rates of about 87% or about 30% were seen for most TCR beta V segments in an earlier analysis. A few CMV-associated chains were confirmed in vitro to be specific for CMV antigens.

Researchers ran the PCR with 60 Vbeta and 13 Jbeta primers. This table comes from immunoSEQ multiplex PCR, and its TCRdb copy is limited to in-frame clones, with some not included. The top ten clones hold 5% to 6% of a sample with over 100,000 clones, 8.5% of them seen once. With V trimmed by 1 base and J by 1 base, 3 bases remained unmatched. The CDR3 covers 15 residues. CDR1 is SGHRS, CDR2 YFSETQ, per germline. With respect to this clone: Its antigen remains unknown.

The rearrangement links TRBV5-1 to TRBJ1-1; 8 nucleotides line up with TRBD1. Sequencing was done on a sample of PBMCs. The clonotype was recovered from a man between 35 and 55 years old in good health and CMV-seronegative. CDR3 DNA sequence: TGCGCCAGCAGCTTGCAGGGGGCCTCGAACACTGAAGCTTTCTTT. This translates into CASSLQGASNTEAFF.